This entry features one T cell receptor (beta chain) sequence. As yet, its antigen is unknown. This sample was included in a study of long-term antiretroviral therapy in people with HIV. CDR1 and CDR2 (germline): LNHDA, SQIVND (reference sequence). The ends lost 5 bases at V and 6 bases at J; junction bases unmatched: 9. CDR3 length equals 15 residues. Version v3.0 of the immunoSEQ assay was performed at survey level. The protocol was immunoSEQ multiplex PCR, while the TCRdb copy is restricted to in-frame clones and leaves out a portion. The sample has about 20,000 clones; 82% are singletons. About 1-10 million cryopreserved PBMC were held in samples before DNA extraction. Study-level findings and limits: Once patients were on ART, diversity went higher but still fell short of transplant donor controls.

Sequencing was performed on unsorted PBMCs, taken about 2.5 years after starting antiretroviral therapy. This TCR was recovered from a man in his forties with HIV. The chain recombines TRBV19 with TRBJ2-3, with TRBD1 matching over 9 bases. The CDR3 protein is CASSPLDRGSDTQYF. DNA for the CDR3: TGTGCCAGTAGTCCCCTTGACAGGGGGTCGGATACGCAGTATTTT.